This TCR beta chain stems from a study of blood T cell repertoires in COVID-19. Study background: Some COVID-19 samples were acute and others convalescent; all came from the United States, Italy and Spain.

The V end lost 6 bases, the J end lost 4 bases, and 15 bases lay between the germline ends. From germline, CDR1 is SNHLY and CDR2 FYNNEI. The CDR3 length is 14 residues. Source study methods: Estimation of nucleated cell counts was performed using reference gene primer amplification. Repertoires were generated with immunoSEQ multiplex PCR, while TCRdb's copy carries only in-frame clones and drops some. Clone size and V and J calls were adopted from that table, with D and trimming inferred from the DNA. The sample has about 77,000 clones, less than 85% seen once. The receptor was derived from a woman between 65 and 79 years old with acute or convalescent COVID-19. This chain connects TRBV2 to TRBJ2-5; a weak D match, TRBD2 (7 bases). The sample comprised peripheral blood. The CDR3 DNA is TGTGCCAGCAGAGAGGGGGGGGCATCAGAGACCCAGTACTTC. It translates to CASREGGASETQYF.